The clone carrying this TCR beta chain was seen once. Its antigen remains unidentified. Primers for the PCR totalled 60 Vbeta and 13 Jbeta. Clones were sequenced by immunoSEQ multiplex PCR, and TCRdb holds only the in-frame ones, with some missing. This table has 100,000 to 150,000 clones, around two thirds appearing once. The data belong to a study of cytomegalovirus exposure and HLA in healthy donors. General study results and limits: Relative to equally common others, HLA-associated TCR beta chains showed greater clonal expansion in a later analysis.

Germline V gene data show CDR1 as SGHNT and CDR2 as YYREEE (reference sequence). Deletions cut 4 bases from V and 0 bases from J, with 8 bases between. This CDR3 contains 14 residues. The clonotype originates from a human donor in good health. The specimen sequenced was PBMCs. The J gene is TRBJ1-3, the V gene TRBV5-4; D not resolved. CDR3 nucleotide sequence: TGTGCCAGCAGCCAACCAGACTCTGGAAACACCATATATTTT. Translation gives CASSQPDSGNTIYF. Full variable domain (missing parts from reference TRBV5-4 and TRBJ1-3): ETGVTQSPTHLIKTRGQQVTLRCSSQSGHNTVSWYQQALGQGPQFIFQYYREEENGRGNFPPRFSGLQFPNYSSELNVNALELDDSALYLCASSQPDSGNTIYFGEGSWLTVV.